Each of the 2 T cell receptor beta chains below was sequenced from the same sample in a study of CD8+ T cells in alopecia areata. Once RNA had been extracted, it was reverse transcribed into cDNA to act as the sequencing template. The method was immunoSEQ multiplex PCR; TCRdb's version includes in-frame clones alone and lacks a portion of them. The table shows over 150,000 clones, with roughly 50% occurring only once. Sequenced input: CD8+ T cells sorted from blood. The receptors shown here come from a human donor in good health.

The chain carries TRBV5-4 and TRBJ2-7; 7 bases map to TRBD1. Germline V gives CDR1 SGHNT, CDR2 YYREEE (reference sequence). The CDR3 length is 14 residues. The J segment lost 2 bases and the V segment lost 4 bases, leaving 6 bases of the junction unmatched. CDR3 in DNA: TGTGCCAGCAGCCGACAGGGAAGCCCCTACGAGCAGTACTTC. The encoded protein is CASSRQGSPYEQYF.

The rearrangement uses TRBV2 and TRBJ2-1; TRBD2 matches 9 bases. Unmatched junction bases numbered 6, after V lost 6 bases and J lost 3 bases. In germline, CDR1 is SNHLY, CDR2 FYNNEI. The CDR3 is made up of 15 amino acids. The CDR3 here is CASSASGVGYNEQFF. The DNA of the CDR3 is TGTGCCAGCAGCGCTAGCGGGGTGGGCTACAATGAGCAGTTCTTC.